These 30 T cell receptor beta chains originate from one sample sequenced in a study of T cells after yellow fever vaccination. TCRdb re-called the 5' RACE reads with MiXCR, one entry per CDR3 protein. Seen here are some 320,000 distinct CDR3 sequences, roughly 9.4% observed once, and the top ten hold over 15%. Sequencing used PBMCs, obtained on the day of the first yellow fever vaccination. Source of these receptors: a man younger than 35 who received the YFV17D yellow fever vaccine.

V usage is TRBV4-2 and J usage is TRBJ2-1, with D uncertain. From germline, CDR1 is LGHNA and CDR2 YNFKEQ. Deletions cut 1 base from V and 11 bases from J, with 12 bases between. There are 13 residues in the CDR3. The CDR3 sequence is CASSQGVRGQQFF. The CDR3 DNA reads TGTGCCAGCAGCCAAGGAGTCCGCGGACAGCAGTTCTTC.

This clonotype was found a few times. V gene TRBV4-3 combines with J gene TRBJ2-4, with 8 bases aligning to TRBD1. This CDR3 is 16 amino acids long. V dropped 4 bases and J dropped 6; count of bases not matched to a gene: 11. CDR1 is LGHNA, CDR2 YSLEER, per germline. As DNA, the CDR3 is TGCGCCAGCAGCCTCGATTATGGACAGGGACCAAACATTCAGTACTTC. Translating it yields CASSLDYGQGPNIQYF.

This clonotype occurred many times. The chain joins TRBV6-4 to TRBJ2-3; tentative D call: TRBD1 (6 bases). The CDR3 sequence is 14 residues long. CDR1 is MRHNA and CDR2 is SNTAGT in the germline V gene. Trimming cost V 8 bases and J 0 bases, with 12 bases left between them. The CDR3 coding sequence is TGTGCCAGCGCGACAGGATTTAGCACAGATACGCAGTATTTT. It encodes CASATGFSTDTQYF.

The sample holds many counts of this clonotype. The chain combines TRBV30 with TRBJ2-3, with 10 positions matching TRBD1. V shed 3 bases, J shed 6 bases, and the junction held 3 bases outside the gene matches. The CDR3 extends over 13 amino acids. The germline gives CDR1 GTSNPN, CDR2 SVGIG (reference sequence). DNA for the CDR3: TGTGCCTGGAGGACAGGGGGCGGGGATACGCAGTATTTT. It yields the protein CAWRTGGGDTQYF.

This clonotype was seen more than once but under ten times. This chain joins TRBV9 and TRBJ1-1; 7 bases match TRBD1. With 4 bases clipped from V and 5 bases from J, the junction kept 11 bases outside the gene matches. This CDR3 has 15 amino acids. Germline-derived CDR1 and CDR2 are SGDLS and YYNGEE. The CDR3 nucleotides are TGTGCCAGCAGCCCTAAAGACAGGGTATCTACTGAAGCTTTCTTT. Amino acids: CASSPKDRVSTEAFF.

V usage is TRBV20-1 and J usage is TRBJ1-6, with 8 positions matching TRBD1. Germline loops: CDR1 DFQATT, CDR2 SNEGSKA (reference sequence). Germline trimming cut 3 bases from V and 7 bases from J; bases unmatched to any gene: 2. The CDR3 has 13 amino acids. CDR3 in DNA: TGCAGTGCTAGGACAGGGGTGAATTCACCCCTCCACTTT. It specifies CSARTGVNSPLHF.

This clonotype was seen at least ten times. The chain links TRBV6-4 to TRBJ1-1; a possible D gene is TRBD1 (6 bases). The germline CDR1 and CDR2 sequences are MRHNA and SNTAGT. The V and J ends lost 4 bases and 6 bases respectively, with 15 bases between them. The CDR3 has 14 residues. The CDR3 spells CASSATGFQPEAFF. In DNA form, the CDR3 reads TGTGCCAGCAGTGCTACAGGGTTCCAACCTGAAGCTTTCTTT.

The chain employs TRBV4-2 and TRBJ2-7; D is ambiguous. Germline-derived CDR1 and CDR2 are LGHNA and YNFKEQ. Trimming stripped 4 bases from V and 3 bases from J, with 13 bases between. This CDR3 spans 14 amino acids. The CDR3 DNA is TGTGCCAGCAGCCCATTTGGCCCCTACTACGAGCAGTACTTC. Amino acids: CASSPFGPYYEQYF.

V usage is TRBV12-3 or TRBV12-4 and J usage is TRBJ1-2; D may be TRBD1 (6 bases). Trimming removed 5 bases from V and 6 bases from J, with 19 bases in between. The CDR3 consists of 15 residues. The CDR3 sequence: CASSAQQGIGHGYTF. The CDR3 coding sequence is TGTGCCAGCAGTGCACAACAGGGCATTGGGCATGGCTACACCTTC.

The chain carries TRBV20-1 and TRBJ2-1; 10 nucleotides agree with TRBD2. The CDR3 spans 16 residues. V lost 0 bases to trimming and J lost 9 bases; unmatched junction nucleotides: 11. Per germline, CDR1 DFQATT and CDR2 SNEGSKA (reference sequence). The CDR3 DNA reads as TGCAGTGCTAGAGACGCTATAGCGGGGGGCAAGGGTGAGCAGTTCTTC. Protein: CSARDAIAGGKGEQFF.

In this sample, this clonotype turned up a few times. The chain is built from TRBV25-1 and TRBJ1-2; perhaps TRBD1 as D (5 bases). The V end was cut by 6 bases, the J end by 14 bases, with 19 bases between. Germline loops: CDR1 MGHDK, CDR2 SYGVNS. The CDR3 length is 12 residues. The CDR3 nucleotides read TGTGCCAGCAGCACCACCGGGACGGCGCGAACCTTC. As protein: CASSTTGTARTF.

The J gene is TRBJ1-2, the V gene TRBV3-1; tentatively, D is TRBD1 (6 bases). CDR3 length equals 14 residues. From germline, CDR1 is LGHDT and CDR2 YNNKEL (reference sequence). V was shortened by 6 bases and J by 3 bases, with 14 bases between the two germline ends. CDR3 protein: CASSRRGRDYGYTF. CDR3 DNA: TGTGCCAGCAGTCGCAGGGGTCGCGACTATGGCTACACCTTC. Complete variable domain (other parts from reference TRBV3-1 and TRBJ1-2): DTAVSQTPKYLVTQMGNDKSIKCEQNLGHDTMYWYKQDSKKFLKIMFSYNNKELIINETVPNRFSPKSPDKAHLNLHINSLELGDSAVYFCASSRRGRDYGYTFGSGTRLTVV.

This clonotype was detected only a few times. The chain couples TRBV6-1 to TRBJ2-1; TRBD1 matches 7 bases. CDR3 length: 16 residues. The germline V gene has CDR1 MNHNS and CDR2 SASEGT. Germline trimming cut 5 bases from V and 8 bases from J; bases unmatched to any gene: 15. CDR3 bases: TGTGCCAGCAGTACAGAAGGGTCGAGGGGGCGCGATGAGCAGTTCTTC. It encodes CASSTEGSRGRDEQFF.

The rearrangement links TRBV20-1 to TRBJ1-6; D is unclear. V shed 6 bases and J shed 6 bases, with 15 bases lying between them. Germline loops: CDR1 DFQATT, CDR2 SNEGSKA (reference sequence). There are 14 residues in the CDR3. The DNA of the CDR3 is TGCAGTGCAGCGGCAGGCCTACCTAATTCACCCCTCCACTTT. Translation gives CSAAAGLPNSPLHF.

The genes are TRBV20-1 and TRBJ1-5; D is perhaps TRBD1 (6 bases). The CDR3 totals 15 residues. With 0 bases removed from V and 1 base from J, the gap between germline ends came to 10 bases. Germline V gives CDR1 DFQATT, CDR2 SNEGSKA (reference sequence). DNA for the CDR3: TGCAGTGCTAGAGACGGGGGCAAGAGCAATCAGCCCCAGCATTTT. It codes for CSARDGGKSNQPQHF.

The J gene is TRBJ2-1, the V gene TRBV19; D possibly corresponds to TRBD2 (7 bases). The germline V gene has CDR1 LNHDA and CDR2 SQIVND (reference sequence). Between the trimmed V and J ends, which lost 7 bases and 2 bases, there was a span of 15 bases. CDR3 length: 15 residues. CDR3 sequence (DNA): TGTGCCAGTAAGCTGTCGGGGGGCACCTACAATGAGCAGTTCTTC. Translation: CASKLSGGTYNEQFF.

The sample holds a few counts of this clonotype. The chain employs TRBV6-2 or TRBV6-3 and TRBJ2-1; 9 bases match TRBD1. The CDR3 is 21 residues long. Unmatched junction bases numbered 28, after V lost 8 bases and J lost 5 bases. Germline CDR1 MNHEY, CDR2 SVGEGT. The CDR3 here is CASLPLRPGQGKPSRNNEQFF. CDR3 sequence (DNA): TGTGCCAGCTTACCTTTACGGCCGGGACAGGGCAAACCTTCTCGAAACAATGAGCAGTTCTTC.

This clonotype has just a few counts. The chain has TRBV10-3 and TRBJ2-3, with D tentatively TRBD2 (6 bases). Between the trimmed V and J ends, which lost 10 bases and 1 base, there was a span of 12 bases. Germline V gene sequence: CDR1 ENHRY, CDR2 SYGVKD. The CDR3 extends over 13 amino acids. CDR3 sequence reads: CATRDAGTDTQYF. The CDR3 DNA reads TGTGCCACGCGGGACGCCGGCACAGATACGCAGTATTTT.

This clonotype was counted ten times or more. The rearrangement uses TRBV6-1 and TRBJ2-5; 9 bases are shared with TRBD2. CDR1 is MNHNS and CDR2 is SASEGT in the germline V gene. J lost 5 bases, V lost 6 bases, and 13 bases had no gene match. The CDR3 length is 16 residues. The DNA of the CDR3 is TGTGCCAGCAGCCTCAAAATAGCGGGGGAGTGGGAGACCCAGTACTTC. It specifies CASSLKIAGEWETQYF.

The table lists this clonotype with a few counts. The rearrangement links TRBV6-5 to TRBJ1-6, with TRBD1 matching over 7 bases. Germline V gene data show CDR1 as MNHEY and CDR2 as SVGAGI. CDR3 length: 12 residues. Losses at the gene ends were 5 bases for V and 13 bases for J; bases not matched to a gene: 5. CDR3 DNA: TGTGCCAGCAGTCCTGACAGGGTTCCCCTCCACTTT. Translating gives CASSPDRVPLHF.

The rearrangement joins TRBV2 to TRBJ2-6; D ambiguous. Germline CDR1 SNHLY, CDR2 FYNNEI. CDR3 size: 16 residues. Trimming left V 8 bases short and J 7 bases short, with 21 bases between. CDR3 DNA sequence: TGTGCCAGCCGTTCATCCCCCTCTAATATCGCCAACGTCCTGACTTTC. Translation gives CASRSSPSNIANVLTF.

The chain uses TRBV25-1 and TRBJ1-4; D is ambiguous. With 1 base removed from V and 7 bases from J, the gap between germline ends came to 13 bases. The CDR3 has 15 amino acids. Germline V gene sequence: CDR1 MGHDK, CDR2 SYGVNS. The CDR3 reads CASSEFLGGGEKLFF. In nucleotides, the CDR3 is TGTGCCAGCAGTGAATTCTTGGGTGGAGGTGAAAAACTGTTTTTT.

The table lists this clonotype with a few counts. This chain joins TRBV4-3 and TRBJ2-6; TRBD1 matches 9 bases. After removal of 4 bases from V and 9 bases from J, the junction contained 7 bases not matched to a gene. The CDR3 spans 15 residues. The V gene's germline CDR1 is LGHNA and CDR2 YSLEER. CDR3 coding DNA: TGCGCCAGCAGCCGACAGGGGGAGGAGGGCAACGTCCTGACTTTC. Protein sequence: CASSRQGEEGNVLTF.

A remark on this clonotype: A much larger clone sits a single nucleotide away, making a read error possible. The chain couples TRBV5-1 to TRBJ2-1; either TRBD1 or TRBD2 may supply D (5 bases each). This CDR3 has 14 residues. Trimming stripped 4 bases from V and 10 bases from J, with 18 bases between. The germline CDR1 and CDR2 sequences are SGHRS and YFSETQ. The CDR3 here is CASSPWDPSVEQFF. CDR3 bases: TGCGCCAGCAGCCCCTGGGACCCCTCCGTGGAGCAGTTCTTC.

There are a few counts of this clonotype. This chain links TRBV6-5 with TRBJ1-1; no clear D gene. V was cut by 0 bases and J by 3 bases, with 8 bases left in between. The germline V gene encodes CDR1 MNHEY and CDR2 SVGAGI. There are 14 residues in the CDR3. The chain's CDR3 is CASSYSSSYTEAFF. The DNA for the CDR3 is TGTGCCAGCAGTTACTCGTCCTCCTACACTGAAGCTTTCTTT.

Ten or more counts support this clonotype. The genes are TRBV9 and TRBJ2-5; D is uncertain. In germline, CDR1 is SGDLS, CDR2 YYNGEE. The CDR3 is 12 residues long. The V end was cut by 3 bases, the J end by 4 bases, with 7 bases between. CDR3: CASSGTRETQYF. CDR3 nucleotides: TGTGCCAGCAGCGGCACACGAGAGACCCAGTACTTC.

The genes are TRBV29-1 and TRBJ2-1; 7 bases align to TRBD1. CDR1 SQVTM and CDR2 ANQGSEA come from the germline V gene. With 3 bases clipped from V and 1 base from J, the junction kept 6 bases outside the gene matches. This CDR3 spans 15 amino acids. As DNA, the CDR3 is TGCAGCGTTGATTTGAGACAGGGTTCCTACAATGAGCAGTTCTTC. This codes for CSVDLRQGSYNEQFF.

The chain carries TRBV12-3 or TRBV12-4 and TRBJ1-5; TRBD1 is a possible D gene (5 bases). The CDR3 covers 12 residues. Deletions cut 4 bases from V and 6 bases from J, with 7 bases between. CDR3 in amino acids: CASSWGVQPQHF. Written as DNA, the CDR3 is TGTGCCAGCAGTTGGGGGGTTCAGCCCCAGCATTTT.

At least ten counts were recorded for this clonotype. The gene calls are TRBV7-2 and TRBJ1-5, with D unresolved. The CDR3 is made up of 12 amino acids. The V gene's germline CDR1 is SGHTA and CDR2 FQGNSA. V lost 3 bases and J 3 bases, leaving 3 bases between the germline ends. The CDR3 loop reads CASSLFNQPQHF. CDR3 bases: TGTGCCAGCAGCTTGTTCAATCAGCCCCAGCATTTT.

This clonotype was counted many times. This rearrangement joins TRBV12-3 or TRBV12-4 to TRBJ2-5; D is unclear. Trimming removed 3 bases from V and 0 bases from J, with 5 bases in between. The CDR3 runs to 13 residues. CDR3 nucleotide sequence: TGTGCCAGCAGTTTTAAGTACCAAGAGACCCAGTACTTC. Its translation: CASSFKYQETQYF.